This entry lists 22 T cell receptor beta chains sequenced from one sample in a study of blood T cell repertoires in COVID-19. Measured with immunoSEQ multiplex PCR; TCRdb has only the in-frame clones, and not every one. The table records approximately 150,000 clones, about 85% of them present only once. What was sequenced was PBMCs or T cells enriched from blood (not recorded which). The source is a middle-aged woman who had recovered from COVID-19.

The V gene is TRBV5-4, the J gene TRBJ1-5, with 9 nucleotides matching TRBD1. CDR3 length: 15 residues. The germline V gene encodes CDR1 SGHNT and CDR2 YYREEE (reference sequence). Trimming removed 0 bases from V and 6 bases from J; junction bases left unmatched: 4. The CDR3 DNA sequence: TGTGCCAGCAGCTTGGACAGGGGGCCGGCTCAGCCCCAGCATTTT. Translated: CASSLDRGPAQPQHF. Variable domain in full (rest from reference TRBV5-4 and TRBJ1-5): ETGVTQSPTHLIKTRGQQVTLRCSSQSGHNTVSWYQQALGQGPQFIFQYYREEENGRGNFPPRFSGLQFPNYSSELNVNALELDDSALYLCASSLDRGPAQPQHFGDGTRLSIL.

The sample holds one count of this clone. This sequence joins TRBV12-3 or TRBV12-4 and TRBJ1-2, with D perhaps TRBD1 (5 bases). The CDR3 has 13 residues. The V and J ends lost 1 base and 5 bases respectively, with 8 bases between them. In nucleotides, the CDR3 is TGTGCCAGCAGTTTAGAGGGGCGGTATGGCTACACCTTC. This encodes CASSLEGRYGYTF.

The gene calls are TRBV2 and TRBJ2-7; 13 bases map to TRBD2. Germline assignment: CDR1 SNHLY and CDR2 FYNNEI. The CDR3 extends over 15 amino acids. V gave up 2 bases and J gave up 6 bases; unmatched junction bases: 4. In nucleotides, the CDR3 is TGTGCCAGCAGTGAATGGACTAGCGGGAGAGGCGAGCAGTACTTC. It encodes CASSEWTSGRGEQYF.

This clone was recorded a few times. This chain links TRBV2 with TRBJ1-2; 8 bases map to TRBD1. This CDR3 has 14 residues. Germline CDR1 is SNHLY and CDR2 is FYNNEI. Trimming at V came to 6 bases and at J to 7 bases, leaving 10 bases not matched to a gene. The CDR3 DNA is TGTGCCAGCAGCCTGCGACAGGGGACTGTTGGCTACACCTTC. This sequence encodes CASSLRQGTVGYTF. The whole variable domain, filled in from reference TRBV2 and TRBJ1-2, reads EPEVTQTPSHQVTQMGQEVILRCVPISNHLYFYWYRQILGQKVEFLVSFYNNEISEKSEIFDDQFSVERPDGSNFTLKIRSTKLEDSAMYFCASSLRQGTVGYTFGSGTRLTVV.

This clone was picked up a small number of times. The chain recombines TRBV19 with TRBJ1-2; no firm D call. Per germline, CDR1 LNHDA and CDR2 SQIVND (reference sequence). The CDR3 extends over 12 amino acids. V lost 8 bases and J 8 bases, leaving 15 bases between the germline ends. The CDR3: CASEAGLDGYTF. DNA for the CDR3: TGTGCCAGTGAGGCAGGACTTGACGGCTACACCTTC. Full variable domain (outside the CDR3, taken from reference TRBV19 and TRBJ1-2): DGGITQSPKYLFRKEGQNVTLSCEQNLNHDAMYWYRQDPGQGLRLIYYSQIVNDFQKGDIAEGYSVSREKKESFPLTVTSAQKNPTAFYLCASEAGLDGYTFGSGTRLTVV.

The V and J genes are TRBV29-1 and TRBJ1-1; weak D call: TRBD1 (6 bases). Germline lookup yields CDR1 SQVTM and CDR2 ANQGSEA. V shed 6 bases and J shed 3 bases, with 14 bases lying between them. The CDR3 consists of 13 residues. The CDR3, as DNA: TGCAGCGTAACGGAGACAGGTGACACTGAAGCTTTCTTT. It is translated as CSVTETGDTEAFF.

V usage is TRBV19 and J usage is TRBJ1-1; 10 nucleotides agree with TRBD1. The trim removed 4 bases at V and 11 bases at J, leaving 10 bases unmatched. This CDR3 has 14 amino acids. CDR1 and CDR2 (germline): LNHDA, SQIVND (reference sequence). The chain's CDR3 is CASSTPGTGASAFF. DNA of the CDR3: TGTGCCAGTAGTACCCCCGGGACAGGGGCAAGCGCTTTCTTT.

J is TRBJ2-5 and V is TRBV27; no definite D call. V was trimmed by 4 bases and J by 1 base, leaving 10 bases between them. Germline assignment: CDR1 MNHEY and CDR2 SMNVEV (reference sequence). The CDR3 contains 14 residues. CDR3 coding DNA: TGTGCCAGCAGTTCCATGACTGTCCAAGAGACCCAGTACTTC. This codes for CASSSMTVQETQYF.

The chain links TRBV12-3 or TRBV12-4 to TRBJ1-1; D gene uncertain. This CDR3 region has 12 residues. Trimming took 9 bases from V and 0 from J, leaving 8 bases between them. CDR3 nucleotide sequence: TGTGCCAGTCTTCGTCTGAACACTGAAGCTTTCTTT. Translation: CASLRLNTEAFF.

The CDR3, as DNA: TGTGCCAGCAGCGTAGGACTAGCAGGGACCGGGGAGCTGTTTTTT. Translation gives CASSVGLAGTGELFF. The chain recombines TRBV9 with TRBJ2-2; 7 nucleotides agree with TRBD2. The V and J ends lost 0 bases and 5 bases, in that order; junction bases with no gene match: 4. The length of the CDR3 is 15 residues. Germline V gene sequence: CDR1 SGDLS, CDR2 YYNGEE.

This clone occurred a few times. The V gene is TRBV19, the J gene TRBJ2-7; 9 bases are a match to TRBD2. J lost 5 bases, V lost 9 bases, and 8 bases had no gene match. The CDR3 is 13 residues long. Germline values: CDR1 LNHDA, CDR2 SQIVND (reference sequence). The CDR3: CASLGTSSHEQYF. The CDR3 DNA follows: TGTGCCAGCCTGGGGACTAGCTCTCACGAGCAGTACTTC.

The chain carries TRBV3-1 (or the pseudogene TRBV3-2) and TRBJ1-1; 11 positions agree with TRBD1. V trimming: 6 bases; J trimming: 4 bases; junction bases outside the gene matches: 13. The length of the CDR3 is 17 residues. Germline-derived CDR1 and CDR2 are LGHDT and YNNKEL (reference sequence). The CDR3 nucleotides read TGTGCCAGCAGGGACAGGGGGCTCGACGTACGGGGCACTGAAGCTTTCTTT. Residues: CASRDRGLDVRGTEAFF.

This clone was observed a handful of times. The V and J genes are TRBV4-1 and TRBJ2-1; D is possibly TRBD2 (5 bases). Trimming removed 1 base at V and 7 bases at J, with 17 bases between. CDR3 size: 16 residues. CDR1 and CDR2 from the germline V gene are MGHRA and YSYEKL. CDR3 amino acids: CASSQGRGIASNEQFF. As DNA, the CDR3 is TGCGCCAGCAGCCAAGGGCGAGGCATAGCGTCTAATGAGCAGTTCTTC.

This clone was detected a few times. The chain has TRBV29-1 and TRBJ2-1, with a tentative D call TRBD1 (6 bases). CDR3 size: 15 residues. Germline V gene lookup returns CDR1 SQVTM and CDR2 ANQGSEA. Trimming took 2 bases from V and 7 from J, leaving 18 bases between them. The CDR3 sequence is CSVESNGRGRNEQFF. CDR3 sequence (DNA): TGCAGCGTTGAAAGCAACGGCAGGGGAAGGAATGAGCAGTTCTTC.

The CDR3 protein is CAWSRTGSQPQHF. The CDR3 DNA is TGTGCCTGGAGCCGGACAGGGAGTCAGCCCCAGCATTTT. This chain uses TRBV30 with TRBJ1-5; 8 bases are shared with TRBD1. V trimming: 3 bases; J trimming: 6 bases; junction bases outside the gene matches: 4. This CDR3 is 13 amino acids long. The germline CDR1 and CDR2 sequences are GTSNPN and SVGIG (reference sequence).

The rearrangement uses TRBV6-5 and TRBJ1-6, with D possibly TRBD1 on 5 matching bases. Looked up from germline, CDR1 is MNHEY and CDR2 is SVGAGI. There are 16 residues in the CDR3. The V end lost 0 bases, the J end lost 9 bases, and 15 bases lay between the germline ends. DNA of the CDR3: TGTGCCAGCAGTTACTCGGAAGCAGGGAATGGTTCACCCCTCCACTTT. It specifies CASSYSEAGNGSPLHF.

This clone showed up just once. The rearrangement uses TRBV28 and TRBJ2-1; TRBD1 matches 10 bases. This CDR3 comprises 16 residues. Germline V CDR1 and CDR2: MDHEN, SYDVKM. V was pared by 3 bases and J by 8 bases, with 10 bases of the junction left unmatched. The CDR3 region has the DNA TGTGCCAGCAGTTTTCGGGACAGGGGCCCCGGGTATGAGCAGTTCTTC. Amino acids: CASSFRDRGPGYEQFF.

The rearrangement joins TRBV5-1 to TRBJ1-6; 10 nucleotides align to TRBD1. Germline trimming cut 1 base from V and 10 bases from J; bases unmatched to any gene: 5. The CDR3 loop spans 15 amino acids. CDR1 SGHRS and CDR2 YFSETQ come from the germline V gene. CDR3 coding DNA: TGCGCCAGCAGCTTGTCGGACAGGGGGACATCACCCCTCCACTTT. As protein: CASSLSDRGTSPLHF.

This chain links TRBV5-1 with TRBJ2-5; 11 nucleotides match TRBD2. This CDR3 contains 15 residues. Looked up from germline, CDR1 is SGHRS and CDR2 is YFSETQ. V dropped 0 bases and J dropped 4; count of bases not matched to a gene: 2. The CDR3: CASSLGGLAGETQYF. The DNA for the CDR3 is TGCGCCAGCAGCTTGGGCGGACTAGCGGGAGAGACCCAGTACTTC.

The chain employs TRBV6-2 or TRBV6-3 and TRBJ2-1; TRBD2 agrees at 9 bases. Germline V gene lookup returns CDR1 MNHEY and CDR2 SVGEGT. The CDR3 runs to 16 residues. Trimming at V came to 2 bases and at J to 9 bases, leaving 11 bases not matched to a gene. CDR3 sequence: CASSYGGLAGPPEQFF. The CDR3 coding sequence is TGTGCCAGCAGTTACGGGGGACTAGCAGGACCGCCTGAGCAGTTCTTC.

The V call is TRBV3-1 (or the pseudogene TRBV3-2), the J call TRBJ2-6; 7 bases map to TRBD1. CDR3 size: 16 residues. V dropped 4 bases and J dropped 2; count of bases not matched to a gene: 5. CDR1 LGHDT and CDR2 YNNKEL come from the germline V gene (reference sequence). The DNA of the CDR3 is TGTGCCAGCAGCCTAGACCAGGGGGCTGGGGCCAACGTCCTGACTTTC. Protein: CASSLDQGAGANVLTF.

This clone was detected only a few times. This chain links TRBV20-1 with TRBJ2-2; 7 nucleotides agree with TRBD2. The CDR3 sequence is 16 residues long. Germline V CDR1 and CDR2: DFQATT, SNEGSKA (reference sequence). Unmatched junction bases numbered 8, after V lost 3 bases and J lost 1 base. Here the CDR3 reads CSASIPGLKNTGELFF. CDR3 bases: TGCAGTGCTAGTATCCCGGGACTAAAGAACACCGGGGAGCTGTTTTTT.